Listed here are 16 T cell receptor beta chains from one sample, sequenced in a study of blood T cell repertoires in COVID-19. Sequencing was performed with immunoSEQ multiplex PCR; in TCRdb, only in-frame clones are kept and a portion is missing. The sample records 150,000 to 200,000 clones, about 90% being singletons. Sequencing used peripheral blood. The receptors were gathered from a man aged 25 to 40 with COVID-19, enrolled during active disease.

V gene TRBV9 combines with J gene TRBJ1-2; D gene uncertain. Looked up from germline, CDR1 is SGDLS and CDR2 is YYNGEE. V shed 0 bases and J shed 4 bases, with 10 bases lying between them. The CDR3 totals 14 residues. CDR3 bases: TGTGCCAGCAGCGTAGAGGAGGGTGGCTATGGCTACACCTTC. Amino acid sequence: CASSVEEGGYGYTF.

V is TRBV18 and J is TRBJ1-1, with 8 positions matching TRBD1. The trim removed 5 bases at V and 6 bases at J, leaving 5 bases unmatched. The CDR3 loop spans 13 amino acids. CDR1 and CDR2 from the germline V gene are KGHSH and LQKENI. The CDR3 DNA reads TGTGCCAGCTCATCAGGGGGCTGGGCTGAAGCTTTCTTT. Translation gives CASSSGGWAEAFF.

The CDR3 spells CSAEGQMNTEAFF. CDR3 sequence (DNA): TGCAGCGCTGAGGGACAGATGAACACTGAAGCTTTCTTT. The chain joins TRBV29-1 to TRBJ1-1; 7 positions match TRBD1. V shed 7 bases and J 0 bases; nucleotides not matched to a gene: 5. The germline V gene has CDR1 SQVTM and CDR2 ANQGSEA. CDR3 length equals 13 residues.

CDR3 loop: CASSRTGGRTDTQYF. For the CDR3, the DNA is TGTGCCAGTAGTCGTACAGGGGGTCGCACAGATACGCAGTATTTT. The rearrangement uses TRBV19 and TRBJ2-3, with TRBD1 identical over 8 bases. The junction had 5 bases not matched to a gene; V was cut back by 5 bases and J by 1 base. Germline CDR1 reads LNHDA; CDR2 reads SQIVND (reference sequence). The CDR3 contains 15 residues. The variable domain in full, completed from reference TRBV19 and TRBJ2-3, reads DGGITQSPKYLFRKEGQNVTLSCEQNLNHDAMYWYRQDPGQGLRLIYYSQIVNDFQKGDIAEGYSVSREKKESFPLTVTSAQKNPTAFYLCASSRTGGRTDTQYFGPGTRLTVL.

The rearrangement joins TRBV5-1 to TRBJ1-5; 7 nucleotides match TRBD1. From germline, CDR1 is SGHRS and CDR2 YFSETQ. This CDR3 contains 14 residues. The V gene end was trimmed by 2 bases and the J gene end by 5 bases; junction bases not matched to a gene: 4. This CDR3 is CASSFTGEDQPQHF. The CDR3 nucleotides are TGCGCCAGCAGCTTCACAGGGGAGGATCAGCCCCAGCATTTT.

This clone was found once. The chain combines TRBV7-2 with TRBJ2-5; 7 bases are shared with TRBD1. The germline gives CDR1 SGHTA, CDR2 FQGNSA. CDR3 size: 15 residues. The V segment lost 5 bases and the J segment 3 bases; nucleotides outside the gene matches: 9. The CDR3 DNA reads TGTGCCAGCAGCGGACGACAGGGACCTAAAGAGACCCAGTACTTC. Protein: CASSGRQGPKETQYF.

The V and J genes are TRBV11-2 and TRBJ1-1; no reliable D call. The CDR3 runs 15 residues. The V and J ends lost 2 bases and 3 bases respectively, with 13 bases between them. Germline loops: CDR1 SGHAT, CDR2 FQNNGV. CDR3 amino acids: CASSLSTGEDTEAFF. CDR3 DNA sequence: TGTGCCAGCAGCTTATCAACTGGGGAGGACACTGAAGCTTTCTTT.

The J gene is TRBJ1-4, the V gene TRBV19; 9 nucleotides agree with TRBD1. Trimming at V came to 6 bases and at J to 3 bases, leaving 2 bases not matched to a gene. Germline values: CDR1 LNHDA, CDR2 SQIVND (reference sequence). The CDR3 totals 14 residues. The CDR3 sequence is CASRDRGPNEKLFF. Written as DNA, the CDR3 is TGTGCCAGTAGGGACAGGGGCCCTAATGAAAAACTGTTTTTT.

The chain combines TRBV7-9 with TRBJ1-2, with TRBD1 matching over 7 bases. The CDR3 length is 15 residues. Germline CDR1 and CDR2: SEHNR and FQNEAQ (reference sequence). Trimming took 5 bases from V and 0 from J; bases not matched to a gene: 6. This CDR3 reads CASSLGQAPNYGYTF. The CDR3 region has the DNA TGTGCCAGCAGCCTTGGACAGGCCCCTAACTATGGCTACACCTTC.

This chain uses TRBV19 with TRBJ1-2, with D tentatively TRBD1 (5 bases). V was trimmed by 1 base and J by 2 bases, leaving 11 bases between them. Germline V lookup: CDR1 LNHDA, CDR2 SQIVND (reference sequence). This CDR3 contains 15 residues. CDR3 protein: CASSIGARANYGYTF. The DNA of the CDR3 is TGTGCCAGTAGTATAGGGGCCAGGGCGAACTATGGCTACACCTTC.

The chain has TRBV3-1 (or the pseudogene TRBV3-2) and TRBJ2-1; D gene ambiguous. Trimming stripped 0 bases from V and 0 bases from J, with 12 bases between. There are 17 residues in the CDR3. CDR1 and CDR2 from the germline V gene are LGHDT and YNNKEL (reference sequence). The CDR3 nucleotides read TGTGCCAGCAGCCAAGATTCGAGCGTTAGCTCCTACAATGAGCAGTTCTTC. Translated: CASSQDSSVSSYNEQFF.

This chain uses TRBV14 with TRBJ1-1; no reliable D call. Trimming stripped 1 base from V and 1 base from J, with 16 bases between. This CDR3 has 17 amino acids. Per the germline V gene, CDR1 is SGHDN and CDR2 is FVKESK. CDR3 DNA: TGTGCCAGCAGCCAAGTCCCCATAACAGTATCGAACACTGAAGCTTTCTTT. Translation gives CASSQVPITVSNTEAFF.

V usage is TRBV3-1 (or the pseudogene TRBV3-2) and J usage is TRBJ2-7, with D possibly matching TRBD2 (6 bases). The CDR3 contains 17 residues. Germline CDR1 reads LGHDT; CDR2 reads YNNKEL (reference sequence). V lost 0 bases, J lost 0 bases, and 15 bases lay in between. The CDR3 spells CASSQDRERINSYEQYF. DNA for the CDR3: TGTGCCAGCAGCCAAGATCGGGAGCGGATTAACTCCTACGAGCAGTACTTC.

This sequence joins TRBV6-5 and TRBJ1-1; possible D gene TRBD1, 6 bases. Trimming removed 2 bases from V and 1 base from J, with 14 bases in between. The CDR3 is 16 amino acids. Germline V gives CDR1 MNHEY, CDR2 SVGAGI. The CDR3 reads CASSYSSGQSNTEAFF. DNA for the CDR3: TGTGCCAGCAGTTACAGTTCCGGACAGTCGAACACTGAAGCTTTCTTT.

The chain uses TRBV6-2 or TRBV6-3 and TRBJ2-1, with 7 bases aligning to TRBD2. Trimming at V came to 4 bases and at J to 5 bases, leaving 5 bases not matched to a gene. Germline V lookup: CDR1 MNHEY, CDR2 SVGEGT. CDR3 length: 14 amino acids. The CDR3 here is CASSSGTTHNEQFF. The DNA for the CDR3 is TGTGCCAGCAGTTCCGGGACTACCCACAATGAGCAGTTCTTC.

CDR3 nucleotide sequence: TGTGCCAGCACCGACGAATTTCAGGGTTCACCCCTCCACTTT. Translating gives CASTDEFQGSPLHF. The chain is built from TRBV2 and TRBJ1-6, with a weak D call TRBD1 (5 bases). This CDR3 is built from 14 residues. Deletions cut 7 bases from V and 9 bases from J, with 16 bases between. Per the germline V gene, CDR1 is SNHLY and CDR2 is FYNNEI.